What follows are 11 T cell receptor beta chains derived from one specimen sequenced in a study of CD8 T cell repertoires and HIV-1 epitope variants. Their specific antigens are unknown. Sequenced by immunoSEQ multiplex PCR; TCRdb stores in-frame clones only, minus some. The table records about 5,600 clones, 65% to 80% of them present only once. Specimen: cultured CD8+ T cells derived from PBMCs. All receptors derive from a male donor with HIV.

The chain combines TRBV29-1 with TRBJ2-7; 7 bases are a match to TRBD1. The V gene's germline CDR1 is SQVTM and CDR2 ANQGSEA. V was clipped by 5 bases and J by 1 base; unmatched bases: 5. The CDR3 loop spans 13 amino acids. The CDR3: CSVTGDSSYEQYF. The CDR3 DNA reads TGCAGCGTTACTGGGGACAGTTCCTACGAGCAGTACTTC.

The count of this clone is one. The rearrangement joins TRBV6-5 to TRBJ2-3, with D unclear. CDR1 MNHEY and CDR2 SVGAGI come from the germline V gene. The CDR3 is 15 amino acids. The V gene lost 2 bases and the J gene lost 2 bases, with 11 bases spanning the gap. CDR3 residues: CASSYMGSPTDTQYF. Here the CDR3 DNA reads TGTGCCAGCAGTTACATGGGCAGTCCCACAGATACGCAGTATTTT.

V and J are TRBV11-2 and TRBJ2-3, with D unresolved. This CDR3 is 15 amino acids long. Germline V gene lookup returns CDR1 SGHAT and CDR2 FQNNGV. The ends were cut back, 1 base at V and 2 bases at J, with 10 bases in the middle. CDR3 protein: CASSLGSDHTDTQYF. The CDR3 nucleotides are TGTGCCAGCAGCTTAGGAAGCGATCACACAGATACGCAGTATTTT.

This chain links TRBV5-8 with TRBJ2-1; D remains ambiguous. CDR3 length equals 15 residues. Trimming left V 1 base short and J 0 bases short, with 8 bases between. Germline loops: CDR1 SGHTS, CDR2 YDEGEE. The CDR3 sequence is CASSLSPTSYNEQFF. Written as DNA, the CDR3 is TGTGCCAGCAGCTTGAGCCCTACCTCCTACAATGAGCAGTTCTTC.

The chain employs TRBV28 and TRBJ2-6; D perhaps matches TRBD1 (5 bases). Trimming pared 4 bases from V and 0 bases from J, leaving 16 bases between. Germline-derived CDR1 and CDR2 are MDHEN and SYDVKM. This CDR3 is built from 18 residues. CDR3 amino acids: CASSSRVGQGSGANVLTF. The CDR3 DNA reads TGTGCCAGCAGTTCCCGAGTGGGTCAGGGCTCTGGGGCCAACGTCCTGACTTTC.

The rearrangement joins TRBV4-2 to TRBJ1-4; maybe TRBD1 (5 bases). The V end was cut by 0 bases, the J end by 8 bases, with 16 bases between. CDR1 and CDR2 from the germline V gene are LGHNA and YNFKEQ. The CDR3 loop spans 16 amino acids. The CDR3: CASSQDPRGVGEKLFF. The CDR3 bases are TGTGCCAGCAGCCAAGACCCCCGAGGGGTGGGGGAAAAACTGTTTTTT.

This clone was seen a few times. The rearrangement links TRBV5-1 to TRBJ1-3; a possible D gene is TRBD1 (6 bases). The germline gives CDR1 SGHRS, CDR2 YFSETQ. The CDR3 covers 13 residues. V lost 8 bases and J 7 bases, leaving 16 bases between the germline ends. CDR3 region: CASRDTERNTIYF. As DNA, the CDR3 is TGCGCCAGTAGGGACACTGAAAGGAACACCATATATTTT.

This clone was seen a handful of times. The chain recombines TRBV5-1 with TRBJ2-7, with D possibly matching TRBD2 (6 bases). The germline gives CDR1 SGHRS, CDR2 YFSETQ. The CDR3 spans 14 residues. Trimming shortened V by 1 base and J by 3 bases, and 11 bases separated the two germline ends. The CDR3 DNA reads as TGCGCCAGCAGCTTGTATGCCGGGGGCTACGAGCAGTACTTC. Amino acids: CASSLYAGGYEQYF.

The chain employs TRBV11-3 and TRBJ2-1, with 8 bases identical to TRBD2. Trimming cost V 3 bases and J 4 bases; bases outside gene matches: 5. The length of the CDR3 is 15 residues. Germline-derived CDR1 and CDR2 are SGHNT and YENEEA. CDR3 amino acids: CASSFRSGSYNEQFF. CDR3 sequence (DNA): TGTGCCAGCAGCTTCAGAAGCGGGAGTTACAATGAGCAGTTCTTC.

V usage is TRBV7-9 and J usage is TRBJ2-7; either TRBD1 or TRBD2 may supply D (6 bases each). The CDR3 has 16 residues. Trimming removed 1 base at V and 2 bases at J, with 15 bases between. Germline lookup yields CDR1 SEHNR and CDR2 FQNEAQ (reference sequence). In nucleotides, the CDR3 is TGTGCCAGCAGCTTAGATTCGGGGGCGAAGGCCTACGAGCAGTACTTC. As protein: CASSLDSGAKAYEQYF. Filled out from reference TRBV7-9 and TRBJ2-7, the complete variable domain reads DTGVSQNPRHKITKRGQNVTFRCDPISEHNRLYWYRQTLGQGPEFLTYFQNEAQLEKSRLLSDRFSAERPKGSFSTLEIQRTEQGDSAMYLCASSLDSGAKAYEQYFGPGTRLTVT.

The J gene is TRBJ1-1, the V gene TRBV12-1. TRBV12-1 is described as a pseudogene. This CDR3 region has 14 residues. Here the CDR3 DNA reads TGTGCCAGCAGCTTTGCTCTCCCGAACACTGAAGCTTTCTTT. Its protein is CASSFALPNTEAFF.